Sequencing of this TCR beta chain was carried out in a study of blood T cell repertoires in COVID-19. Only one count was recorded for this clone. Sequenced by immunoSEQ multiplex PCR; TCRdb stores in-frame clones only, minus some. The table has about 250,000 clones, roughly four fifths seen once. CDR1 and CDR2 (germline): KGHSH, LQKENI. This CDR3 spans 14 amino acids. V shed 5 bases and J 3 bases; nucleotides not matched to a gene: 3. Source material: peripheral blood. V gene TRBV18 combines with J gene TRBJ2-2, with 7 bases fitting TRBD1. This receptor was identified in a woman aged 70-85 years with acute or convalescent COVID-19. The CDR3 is CASSTTGYTGELFF. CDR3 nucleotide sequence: TGTGCCAGCTCAACGACAGGGTACACCGGGGAGCTGTTTTTT.